This T cell receptor (beta chain) came from a study of blood T cell repertoires in COVID-19. Across the whole study: From the United States, Italy and Spain came samples of acute and convalescent COVID-19. T cells, B-cell-depleted T cells, or PBMCs supplied cDNA or gDNA.

Authors' processing steps: From reference gene primer amplification, estimates of nucleated cell counts were derived. The table came from immunoSEQ multiplex PCR; TCRdb's copy has only in-frame clones and leaves some out. From that table come the V and J calls and clone size; the DNA was used to work out D and trimming. Altogether roughly 100,000 clones are present, roughly 80% being singletons, with the ten largest covering approximately 23%. CDR1 is SGHVS and CDR2 is FNYEAQ in the germline V gene. Trimming took off 2 bases at V and 5 bases at J, with 8 bases between the two ends. The CDR3 loop spans 13 amino acids.

V is TRBV7-6 and J is TRBJ2-3, with D possibly TRBD2 on 5 matching bases. Sequencing was done on a sample of peripheral blood. The TCR originated in a man older than 75 with active or convalescent COVID-19. The CDR3 nucleotides are TGTGCCAGCAGCTTACCAGCGGAAGATACGCAGTATTTT. Translated: CASSLPAEDTQYF. Full variable domain (remainder filled in from reference TRBV7-6 and TRBJ2-3): GAGVSQSPRYKVTKRGQDVALRCDPISGHVSLYWYRQALGQGPEFLTYFNYEAQQDKSGLPNDRFSAERPEGSISTLTIQRTEQRDSAMYRCASSLPAEDTQYFGPGTRLTVL.